This entry describes one T cell receptor beta chain. Its antigen is currently not known. No clone much larger than this one lies a single base away; base qualities are absent. Receptors were amplified or captured by PCR. Sequenced on an Illumina HiSeq 2500. To reduce PCR and sequencing biases, unique molecular identifiers were incorporated into the TCR beta cDNA libraries. Every 1 to 10 million input T cells yielded approximately 500,000 cDNA molecules, meaning each molecule approximated one T cell. The patient libraries were prepared and sequenced with the same protocol used for the earlier healthy control dataset. Samples belonging to the same batch were prepared together, multiplexed and sequenced on a shared HiSeq lane. On the authors' methods: MIGEC handled the raw barcoded reads, throwing out single-read molecular identifier groups before consensus assembly and CDR3 extraction. VDJtools was used for post-analysis of the clonotype tables, and diversity was normalized by down-sampling every dataset to the size of the smallest sample. In repertoire overlap clustering, CDR3 amino acid sequences, but not nucleotide sequences, were matched to correct batch-related cross-sample contamination. TCRdb reprocessing: public reads trimmed at Q25 with fastp, clones called with MiXCR, in-frame beta chains kept. Each entry merges the rows of one CDR3 protein and shows their most common DNA and genes. What appears here as the V and J calls and clone size reflects TCRdb's work, not the paper's. This sample gives about 160,000 distinct CDR3 sequences in total; about 37% of them show up just once. 28% of the sample is in the top ten clones.

The time point tag for this specimen amounts to: second blood draw from one MS patient after hematopoietic stem cell transplantation. To demonstrate the VDJtools post-analysis software, TCR beta repertoires were profiled from the peripheral blood of more than ten young patients with multiple sclerosis. Multiple sclerosis patients were children and adolescents aged about 6 to 15 years. V is clipped by 0 bases and J by 1 base, and the sequence between their germline boundaries is 12 bases long. The germline V gene (reference sequence) yields DFQATT for CDR1 and SNEGSKA for CDR2. There are 15 amino acids in the CDR3, from cysteine to phenylalanine inclusive. Just the 45-base CDR3 DNA is kept, in frame starting at base 1. The sample comes from a study of post-analysis software for immune sequencing data (dated by TCRdb to about 2015). Context from the whole study: Disease courses on record covered relapsing-remitting, secondary progressive and progressive-relapsing multiple sclerosis, though some patients had no subtype annotation. A subset of samples was prepared in parallel using single-end sample barcoding, then pooled and co-amplified after Illumina adapter ligation. Patient repertoires were compared against around 10 previously published healthy control repertoires from donors aged about 6 to 27 years.

What the authors observed across the whole study: The multiple sclerosis patient group was slightly younger than the control group. Direct clustering with F measure showed strong co-clustering of samples prepared in the same batch, prompting a batch-effect correction. Significantly higher frequencies in patients than in controls were found for roughly 5 TRBV segments, including TRBV5-6, TRBV5-1 and TRBV20-1. Normalized Chao1 diversity was significantly lower in multiple sclerosis patients than controls, suggesting substantial peripheral T-cell clonal expansion.

This specimen consisted of blood, obtained after autologous hematopoietic stem cell transplantation. The receptor chain draws on TRBV20-1 and TRBJ1-2; matching of 6 bases hints at TRBD1 as the D gene. The clonotype comes from a girl aged 5 to 17 with multiple sclerosis. Donor details come from another sample of the same person, matched by shared clones. The CDR3 protein is CSARDRGRGNYGYTF. Read as DNA, the sequence is TGCAGTGCTAGAGATCGCGGCAGGGGTAACTATGGCTACACCTTC.